This TCR beta chain was documented in a study of blood T cells in healthy people across ages (dated by TCRdb to between 2014 and 2017). Notes on the research overall: In model experiments, roughly one uniquely barcoded TCR beta cDNA molecule per two T cells was captured by template switching. The study measured age-related changes in TCR beta repertoire diversity using deep sequencing normalized with unique cDNA molecular identifiers. The donors were split into four age groups: young (average around 15 years), middle-aged (more than 35), aged (more than 55) and long-lived (approximately 80). To avoid experimental bias, donors of different ages were distributed randomly across sequencing lanes. The study analyzed two additional independent replicas of 1 million unique cDNA reads from the same blood draw for two donors, one aged 18 to 30 and one aged 80 or older. Paper-wide results and their limitations: Compared with the aged group, more naive CD4+ T cells, fewer expanded clones and increased TCR diversity were shown by the long-lived group, suggesting age selection. A strong correlation was found between observed TCR beta diversity and the percentage of naive T cells measured by flow cytometry. Because the CMV infection status of the donors was unknown, age-related changes in expanded clonotypes may potentially have been confounded. Bulk unsorted PBMC profiling prevented conclusive comparison of naive and antigen-experienced compartments. Estimates of total diversity based on one million sequenced T cells were considered lower bounds and underestimates. Observed TCR beta diversity per million T cells fell roughly linearly with age, and a significant reduction was already apparent by age roughly 40.

CDR1 and CDR2 are read off the germline V gene as MNHNS and SASEGT. Including the terminal cysteine and phenylalanine, the CDR3 comprises 12 residues. Of the read, only the CDR3 DNA is kept; its 36 bases are in frame from base 1. V lost 3 bases and J lost 3 bases; the stretch between them is 5 bases long. The donors were under 40 Caucasian individuals from Russia, aged about 6 to 100 years, who were systemically healthy. Ten milliliters of peripheral blood were drawn from each donor into EDTA-treated Vacutainer tubes. PBMCs were isolated by Ficoll-Paque density-gradient centrifugation, with at least 6 million obtained per sample. Total RNA, at least 6 micrograms per sample, was extracted from PBMCs with Trizol reagent. The percentages of naive CD45RAhigh/CD27high T cells were determined by flow cytometry on a PBMC aliquot from every donor. The library came from 5' RACE. Sequencing instrument: Illumina HiSeq 2500. The second PCR ran for about 7 to 11 cycles and used a J-beta primer mix along with a sample-barcoded 5' primer. A unique molecular identifier was introduced onto each TCR beta cDNA molecule by a template-switch 5' adaptor carrying 12 random nucleotides. At least 3 million CDR3-containing paired-end reads were obtained from each sample. First-strand cDNA synthesis was performed from all RNA using the Mint cDNA synthesis kit, with priming by a TRBC-specific oligonucleotide. After uracil-DNA glycosylase treatment, a first 18-cycle PCR used universal primers M1SS and BC2_uni_R on all cDNA. The study's processing was this. For normalization, 1 million high-quality reads were randomly selected from each sample, with every read carrying a distinct molecular identifier. Reads sharing molecular identifiers were discarded rather than binned into consensus sequences. MiTCR, set to a Q25 quality threshold and the strictest error-elimination algorithm, was used for CDR3 identification, clonotype clustering and error correction. A nonparametric unseen species model with Euler transformation was used to estimate a lower bound on total TCR beta diversity. The public sequencing data were trimmed at Q25 with fastp and processed into clonotypes with MiXCR by TCRdb, which kept only in-frame beta chains. Rows with a matching CDR3 protein are joined into one entry that keeps the most common DNA and genes. The V and J calls and clone size come from TCRdb's table, not from the authors' own analysis. The sample table holds 700,000 or so distinct CDR3 sequences, of which 20% to 25% were seen once. 20% to 25% of the sample is held by the ten biggest clonotypes.

Note on this clonotype: The specificity of this receptor is unknown. Base qualities are not provided; no much larger clone lies one nucleotide away.

The receptor was isolated from a man between 65 and 85 years old in good health. Specimen: blood. This receptor chain uses TRBV6-1 and TRBJ1-2; the D segment cannot be called with confidence. The CDR3 loop reads CASSEEYYGYTF. The DNA sequence follows: TGTGCCAGCAGTGAGGAGTACTATGGCTACACCTTC.